The entry below gives a single T cell receptor (beta chain) sequence along with its context. For the second PCR, which ran for about 7 to 11 cycles, a sample-barcoded 5' primer and a J-beta primer mix were used. No fewer than 3 million CDR3-containing paired-end reads came from each sample. TCRdb reprocessed the 5' RACE reads with MiXCR, giving one entry per CDR3 protein. The sample has some 1.6 million distinct CDR3 sequences, 30% to 40% seen once. This specimen belongs to a study of blood T cells in healthy people across ages. Study as a whole: Every two T cells gave about one barcoded beta molecule via template switching.

Isolation of PBMCs gave at least 6 million cells per sample. The V end was cut by 1 base, the J end by 2 bases, with 15 bases between. The CDR3 sequence is 16 residues long. CDR1 is DFQATT, CDR2 SNEGSKA, per germline (reference sequence). The clonotype originates from a woman in her thirties in good health. The specimen was blood. The V gene is TRBV20-1, the J gene TRBJ2-1; weak D call: TRBD2 (6 bases). The CDR3 DNA is TGCAGTGCTAGAGTGCCGGAGGGAAGCCCCTACAATGAGCAGTTCTTC. Amino acids: CSARVPEGSPYNEQFF.